This passage covers 30 T cell receptor beta chains from one sample sequenced in a study of T cell responses to AZD1222 COVID-19 vaccine. Libraries were prepared by immunoSEQ multiplex PCR; TCRdb keeps only in-frame clonotypes and omits some of them. The sample carries around 160,000 clones, just over 90% recorded once. Specimen: peripheral blood, collected on day 0 of MenACWY control vaccination. The receptor set was obtained from an adult in good health.

This chain links TRBV6-5 with TRBJ1-6; maybe TRBD1 (6 bases). V lost 2 bases and J 7 bases, leaving 12 bases between the germline ends. This CDR3 spans 15 amino acids. Germline V gene sequence: CDR1 MNHEY, CDR2 SVGAGI. CDR3 amino acids: CASSYRQGSNSPLHF. In DNA, the CDR3 is TGTGCCAGCAGTTACCGGCAGGGGTCGAATTCACCCCTCCACTTT.

V gene TRBV7-9 combines with J gene TRBJ2-7; TRBD2 agrees at 10 bases. V shed 2 bases, J shed 4 bases, and the junction held 2 bases outside the gene matches. The CDR3 totals 14 residues. The germline V gene has CDR1 SEHNR and CDR2 FQNEAQ (reference sequence). The CDR3 DNA sequence: TGTGCCAGCAGCTTAACTAGCGGGGTATACGAGCAGTACTTC. It codes for CASSLTSGVYEQYF.

The chain combines TRBV29-1 with TRBJ1-4; 9 bases are a match to TRBD1. CDR1 SQVTM and CDR2 ANQGSEA come from the germline V gene. There are 14 residues in the CDR3. The J segment lost 4 bases and the V segment lost 7 bases, leaving 7 bases of the junction unmatched. The DNA for the CDR3 is TGCAGCGGGGGAACAGGGGGCATTAATGAAAAACTGTTTTTT. Its protein product is CSGGTGGINEKLFF.

The chain is built from TRBV6-5 and TRBJ1-2; 10 nucleotides align to TRBD1. The CDR3 runs 16 residues. Losses at the gene ends were 2 bases for V and 6 bases for J; bases not matched to a gene: 9. CDR1 is MNHEY, CDR2 SVGAGI, per germline. CDR3 DNA: TGTGCCAGCAGTTACGCCGACAGGGGGCGTGTGCATGGCTACACCTTC. Its translation is CASSYADRGRVHGYTF.

The V and J genes are TRBV7-3 and TRBJ1-4; no firm D call. Germline CDR1 and CDR2: SGHTA and FQGTGA. The CDR3 is 13 residues long. With 5 bases removed from V and 4 bases from J, the gap between germline ends came to 8 bases. The DNA for the CDR3 is TGTGCCAGCAGCGCTACAATTAATGAAAAACTGTTTTTT. This gives the protein CASSATINEKLFF.

DNA for the CDR3: TGTGCCAGCAGACCCCCAGGGTTAGGCACTGAAGCTTTCTTT. It is translated as CASRPPGLGTEAFF. This rearrangement joins TRBV25-1 to TRBJ1-1; possibly TRBD1 for D (5 bases). Deletions cut 6 bases from V and 4 bases from J, with 15 bases between. The germline CDR1 and CDR2 sequences are MGHDK and SYGVNS. This CDR3 is built from 14 residues.

This clone was observed a few times. The genes are TRBV4-1 and TRBJ2-7; D gene uncertain. The V and J ends lost 4 bases and 6 bases respectively, with 13 bases between them. The germline V gene encodes CDR1 MGHRA and CDR2 YSYEKL. The length of the CDR3 is 13 residues. This chain's CDR3 is CASSPIGLREQYF. CDR3 nucleotides: TGCGCCAGCAGCCCCATTGGGTTGCGCGAGCAGTACTTC.

The chain employs TRBV5-5 and TRBJ2-5; D possibly uses TRBD1 or TRBD2 (5 bases each). Germline V gene sequence: CDR1 SGHKS, CDR2 YYEKEE (reference sequence). The CDR3 has 14 residues. V was cut by 0 bases and J by 4 bases, with 10 bases left in between. In DNA form, the CDR3 reads TGTGCCAGCAGCTTGGAGGGACGCCGAGAGACCCAGTACTTC. Protein sequence: CASSLEGRRETQYF.

This chain uses TRBV27 with TRBJ1-2, with 8 bases aligning to TRBD1. The CDR3 consists of 13 residues. Germline V gene data show CDR1 as MNHEY and CDR2 as SMNVEV (reference sequence). V dropped 5 bases and J dropped 4; count of bases not matched to a gene: 3. CDR3: CASSRQGAYGYTF. The CDR3 nucleotides read TGTGCCAGCAGTCGCCAGGGGGCCTATGGCTACACCTTC.

V is TRBV12-5 and J is TRBJ2-7, with 8 bases that match TRBD2. Looked up from germline, CDR1 is LGHNT and CDR2 is FRNRAP. The V gene end was trimmed by 5 bases and the J gene end by 4 bases; junction bases not matched to a gene: 7. The CDR3 has 14 residues. The CDR3 reads CASGTGTRLYEQYF. CDR3 bases: TGTGCTAGTGGTACTGGGACTAGGTTATACGAGCAGTACTTC. Looking up the rest from reference TRBV12-5 and TRBJ2-7 gives the full variable domain: DARVTQTPRHKVTEMGQEVTMRCQPILGHNTVFWYRQTMMQGLELLAYFRNRAPLDDSGMPKDRFSAEMPDATLATLKIQPSEPRDSAVYFCASGTGTRLYEQYFGPGTRLTVT.

V gene TRBV5-1 combines with J gene TRBJ2-7; 8 bases align to TRBD1. With V trimmed by 4 bases and J by 3 bases, 9 bases remained unmatched. The germline V gene encodes CDR1 SGHRS and CDR2 YFSETQ. The CDR3 covers 15 residues. CDR3 DNA: TGCGCCAGCAGCCAGACAGGGGATCCGTTCTACGAGCAGTACTTC. Translated, it gives CASSQTGDPFYEQYF.

The rearrangement uses TRBV5-5 and TRBJ1-2; a weak D match, TRBD1 (5 bases). Trimming took 6 bases from V and 5 from J, leaving 29 bases between them. This CDR3 is 18 amino acids long. Germline values: CDR1 SGHKS, CDR2 YYEKEE (reference sequence). The DNA of the CDR3 is TGTGCCAGCACCCCGACCGGGGCAGGCACCCCGTTGAGGTATGGCTACACCTTC. It codes for CASTPTGAGTPLRYGYTF.

The DNA of the CDR3 is TGCGCCAGCAGCCTTGGAGGGACAGGGGACACTGAAGCTTTCTTT. This codes for CASSLGGTGDTEAFF. The rearrangement links TRBV5-1 to TRBJ1-1, with 10 positions matching TRBD1. CDR3 length: 15 amino acids. Trimming at V came to 4 bases and at J to 3 bases, leaving 6 bases not matched to a gene. CDR1 SGHRS and CDR2 YFSETQ come from the germline V gene.

This clone was picked up one time. This chain joins TRBV4-1 and TRBJ1-2; TRBD1 aligns across 10 bases. The CDR3 totals 14 residues. V lost 7 bases and J lost 7; bases outside the gene matches: 9. Germline CDR1 MGHRA, CDR2 YSYEKL. CDR3 DNA sequence: TGCGCCAGCACGATCCCGGGACAGGGGCGTGGCTACACCTTC. This encodes CASTIPGQGRGYTF.

This sequence joins TRBV19 and TRBJ2-1, with 8 bases lining up with TRBD1. With 6 bases clipped from V and 5 bases from J, the junction kept 9 bases outside the gene matches. CDR1 and CDR2 from the germline V gene are LNHDA and SQIVND (reference sequence). CDR3 length: 15 amino acids. CDR3 sequence reads: CASRIWGTGDNEQFF. Written as DNA, the CDR3 is TGTGCCAGTAGAATTTGGGGGACAGGTGACAATGAGCAGTTCTTC.

V usage is TRBV5-8 and J usage is TRBJ2-1; 7 bases map to TRBD1. The CDR3 extends over 15 amino acids. V shed 5 bases, J shed 1 base, and the junction held 6 bases outside the gene matches. Germline CDR1 reads SGHTS; CDR2 reads YDEGEE. CDR3 in amino acids: CASSSDRASYNEQFF. The CDR3 DNA sequence: TGTGCCAGCAGTAGCGACAGGGCGTCCTACAATGAGCAGTTCTTC.

The chain uses TRBV29-1 and TRBJ2-7; D is possibly TRBD1 (5 bases). This CDR3 comprises 12 residues. Per germline, CDR1 SQVTM and CDR2 ANQGSEA. The V end lost 4 bases, the J end lost 5 bases, and 12 bases lay between the germline ends. CDR3 DNA sequence: TGCAGCGTTGCCAGGGCTACAAACGAGCAGTACTTC. This translates into CSVARATNEQYF.

The gene calls are TRBV7-9 and TRBJ2-2; 13 nucleotides align to TRBD2. J was trimmed by 7 bases and V by 0 bases; bases with no gene match: 5. CDR1 is SEHNR, CDR2 FQNEAQ, per germline (reference sequence). The CDR3 length is 17 residues. The CDR3 nucleotides are TGTGCCAGCAGCTTAGCGGGACTAGCGGGATATGGCGGGGAGCTGTTTTTT. Protein: CASSLAGLAGYGGELFF.

The chain is built from TRBV5-5 and TRBJ1-4; D is perhaps TRBD1 (5 bases). Germline lookup yields CDR1 SGHKS and CDR2 YYEKEE (reference sequence). Trimming cost V 4 bases and J 8 bases, with 12 bases left between them. The CDR3 is made up of 13 amino acids. CDR3 sequence reads: CASSHAGVEKLFF. CDR3 DNA: TGTGCCAGCAGCCACGCGGGGGTCGAAAAACTGTTTTTT.

The chain is built from TRBV4-2 and TRBJ1-5; possible D gene TRBD1, 6 bases. Germline V gene data show CDR1 as LGHNA and CDR2 as YNFKEQ. V lost 4 bases to trimming and J lost 4 bases, with 14 bases between them. The CDR3 runs to 15 residues. CDR3 bases: TGTGCCAGCAGCCTCAGCGGGGACATAAATCAGCCCCAGCATTTT. Translated: CASSLSGDINQPQHF.

This clone was counted a few times. This chain links TRBV19 with TRBJ2-1, with D possibly called TRBD1 or TRBD2 (5 bases each). The germline V gene encodes CDR1 LNHDA and CDR2 SQIVND (reference sequence). V was cut by 1 base and J by 10 bases, with 17 bases left in between. This CDR3 region has 15 residues. DNA for the CDR3: TGTGCCAGTAGTATAGGGCTACAAGCGAGGGGCGAGCAGTTCTTC. Its translation: CASSIGLQARGEQFF.

CDR3 region: CASSPPVKTSFSSSYNEQFF. The CDR3 region has the DNA TGTGCCAGCTCACCACCGGTTAAGACTAGCTTTTCGAGCTCCTACAATGAGCAGTTCTTC. The V gene is TRBV18, the J gene TRBJ2-1; 7 bases agree with TRBD2. Losses at the gene ends were 0 bases for V and 0 bases for J; bases not matched to a gene: 14. The germline V gene has CDR1 KGHSH and CDR2 LQKENI. This CDR3 region has 20 residues.

CDR3 loop: CASSTGQGGTEAFF. As DNA, the CDR3 is TGTGCCAGCAGCACGGGACAGGGAGGCACTGAAGCTTTCTTT. This sequence joins TRBV7-2 and TRBJ1-1; 9 bases map to TRBD1. CDR1 and CDR2 (germline): SGHTA, FQGNSA. This CDR3 is 14 amino acids long. V lost 5 bases to trimming and J lost 4 bases; unmatched junction nucleotides: 5.

V gene TRBV4-1 combines with J gene TRBJ2-1, with 8 bases that match TRBD2. This CDR3 has 18 amino acids. Germline values: CDR1 MGHRA, CDR2 YSYEKL. Trimming took 4 bases from V and 2 from J; bases not matched to a gene: 13. CDR3: CASSPKGNGGATYNEQFF. The CDR3 nucleotides are TGCGCCAGCAGCCCCAAGGGGAACGGGGGGGCAACCTACAATGAGCAGTTCTTC.

The CDR3 nucleotides are TGTGCCATCAGTGGATGGACAGGGAACAATGAGCAGTTCTTC. The encoded protein is CAISGWTGNNEQFF. The J gene is TRBJ2-1, the V gene TRBV10-3; 8 bases agree with TRBD1. V lost 4 bases, J lost 5 bases, and 4 bases stayed unmatched. CDR1 is ENHRY and CDR2 is SYGVKD in the germline V gene. The CDR3 is 14 residues long.

V is TRBV9 and J is TRBJ2-3; D gene unclear. Trimming stripped 0 bases from V and 4 bases from J, with 9 bases between. Germline V lookup: CDR1 SGDLS, CDR2 YYNGEE. CDR3 size: 14 residues. The CDR3 sequence: CASSVGPRPDTQYF. The CDR3 nucleotides are TGTGCCAGCAGCGTAGGGCCACGACCAGATACGCAGTATTTT.

This chain connects TRBV10-2 to TRBJ1-2; 7 bases match TRBD1. The length of the CDR3 is 14 residues. V gave up 8 bases and J gave up 3 bases; unmatched junction bases: 9. Germline values: CDR1 WSHSY, CDR2 SAAADI. The CDR3, as DNA: TGCGCCAGCTTAACAGGGGACTCCCACTATGGCTACACCTTC. This encodes CASLTGDSHYGYTF.

This chain links TRBV30 with TRBJ1-2; no clear D. Germline CDR1 reads GTSNPN; CDR2 reads SVGIG (reference sequence). CDR3 length: 12 residues. Trimming removed 2 bases from V and 5 bases from J, with 9 bases in between. The CDR3 here is CAWSRQGYGYTF. Written as DNA, the CDR3 is TGTGCCTGGAGTCGTCAAGGTTATGGCTACACCTTC.

V is TRBV27 and J is TRBJ2-7; 10 nucleotides agree with TRBD2. The germline V gene encodes CDR1 MNHEY and CDR2 SMNVEV (reference sequence). Unmatched junction bases numbered 4, after V lost 2 bases and J lost 3 bases. This CDR3 has 15 residues. DNA of the CDR3: TGTGCCAGCAGTTTACGGGGGACTAGCGACTACGAGCAGTACTTC. Amino acids: CASSLRGTSDYEQYF.

The CDR3 coding sequence is TGTGCCAGCAGTTTGGTAGAGGGCCTAGGGGACTATGGCTACACCTTC. Translation: CASSLVEGLGDYGYTF. This sequence joins TRBV6-6 and TRBJ1-2, with D perhaps TRBD1 (5 bases). The V end lost 4 bases, the J end lost 3 bases, and 18 bases lay between the germline ends. This CDR3 spans 16 amino acids. CDR1 and CDR2 from the germline V gene are MNHNY and SVGAGI (reference sequence).